A selection of T cell receptor beta chains follows, all from one sample in a study of T cell repertoires in cytomegalovirus infection. One entry per CDR3 protein results from TCRdb running MiXCR on the reads. This sample carries more than 150,000 distinct CDR3 sequences, roughly 19% of them seen once, and the ten largest clones take roughly 2.9%. Sequenced: PBMCs. These receptors were obtained from a human donor in good health (CMV status not recorded). Some clones in this sample may be carry-over from other donors' samples. Each CDR3 is given with its conserved first and last residue. A D gene is named only where the DNA matches it firmly. Rows give clone size only sometimes, using once, few, many, or a class for an expanded clone.

v_call: TRBV7-9
cdr3_length: 14
clone_size: many
j_call: TRBJ1-1
d_call: TRBD1
cdr3_nt: TGTGCCAGCAGCTTAGTGGGACAGGGGACTGAAGCTTTCTTT
cdr3_aa: CASSLVGQGTEAFF

v_call: TRBV20-1
cdr3_length: 14
clone_size: few
j_call: TRBJ1-1
d_call: .
cdr3_nt: TGCAGTGCTAGCAGGGCGGGTATGAACACTGAAGCTTTCTTT
cdr3_aa: CSASRAGMNTEAFF

v_call: TRBV7-2
cdr3_length: 18
clone_size: few
j_call: TRBJ1-6
d_call: TRBD1
cdr3_nt: TGTGCCAGCAGCATAGCCCGGTTTTGGACAGGGGATAATTCACCCCTCCACTTT
cdr3_aa: CASSIARFWTGDNSPLHF

v_call: TRBV7-9
cdr3_length: 11
clone_size: few
j_call: TRBJ2-5
d_call: TRBD2
cdr3_nt: TGTGCCGCGGGGAGGGGAGAGACCCAGTACTTC
cdr3_aa: CAAGRGETQYF

v_call: TRBV25-1
cdr3_length: 17
clone_size: .
j_call: TRBJ2-2
d_call: TRBD1
cdr3_nt: TGTGCCAGCAGTGAAGGGGGTAGGCAGGGGGCTACCGGGGAGCTGTTTTTT
cdr3_aa: CASSEGGRQGATGELFF

v_call: TRBV6-6
cdr3_length: 14
clone_size: .
j_call: TRBJ2-7
d_call: .
cdr3_nt: TGTGCCAGCAGTTATAAAAGAAGTGGCTACGAGCAGTACTTC
cdr3_aa: CASSYKRSGYEQYF

v_call: TRBV7-2
cdr3_length: 12
clone_size: .
j_call: TRBJ2-3
d_call: .
cdr3_nt: TGTGCCAGCAGCATCAGGGGAGATACGCAGTATTTT
cdr3_aa: CASSIRGDTQYF

v_call: TRBV4-1
cdr3_length: 17
clone_size: many
j_call: TRBJ2-1
d_call: TRBD2
cdr3_nt: TGCGCCAGCAGCCAGGAGGCTAGCGGGAGTAGCTACAATGAGCAGTTCTTC
cdr3_aa: CASSQEASGSSYNEQFF

v_call: TRBV11-2
cdr3_length: 15
clone_size: once
j_call: TRBJ1-5
d_call: TRBD1
cdr3_nt: TGTGCCAGCAGCTCCGGACAGGGGTACGGTCAGCCCCAGCATTTT
cdr3_aa: CASSSGQGYGQPQHF

v_call: TRBV6-1
cdr3_length: 14
clone_size: .
j_call: TRBJ2-7
d_call: .
cdr3_nt: TGTGCCAGCAGTGATTTCGACAACTCCTACGAGCAGTACTTC
cdr3_aa: CASSDFDNSYEQYF

v_call: TRBV2
cdr3_length: 17
clone_size: .
j_call: TRBJ1-1
d_call: TRBD1
cdr3_nt: TGTGCCAGCAGTTCCATGGGACAGCCAAGACCGAACACTGAAGCTTTCTTT
cdr3_aa: CASSSMGQPRPNTEAFF

v_call: TRBV28
cdr3_length: 17
clone_size: few
j_call: TRBJ2-7
d_call: .
cdr3_nt: TGTGCCAGCAGCCCGAGGGTCCTCGCTGGTTCTACCTACGAGCAGTACTTC
cdr3_aa: CASSPRVLAGSTYEQYF

v_call: TRBV20-1
cdr3_length: 14
clone_size: .
j_call: TRBJ2-7
d_call: .
cdr3_nt: TGCAGTGGGGTGCTAGCGCCCAGCTCCTACGAGCAGTACTTC
cdr3_aa: CSGVLAPSSYEQYF

v_call: TRBV28
cdr3_length: 13
clone_size: many
j_call: TRBJ1-2
d_call: TRBD1
cdr3_nt: TGTGCCAGCAGTTTGGACAGGGCCTATGGCTACACCTTC
cdr3_aa: CASSLDRAYGYTF

v_call: TRBV28
cdr3_length: 15
clone_size: .
j_call: TRBJ2-4
d_call: .
cdr3_nt: TGTGCCAGCAGTCGGACCGGGACAGCCAAAAACATTCAGTACTTC
cdr3_aa: CASSRTGTAKNIQYF

v_call: TRBV28
cdr3_length: 16
clone_size: .
j_call: TRBJ2-3
d_call: TRBD2
cdr3_nt: TGTGCCAGCAGTTTATTGGGACTAGCGGTCACAGATACGCAGTATTTT
cdr3_aa: CASSLLGLAVTDTQYF

v_call: TRBV20-1
cdr3_length: 15
clone_size: .
j_call: TRBJ1-4
d_call: .
cdr3_nt: TGCAGTGCTAGAGATTGGGGGATTCAAGGAAAAAAACTGTTTTTT
cdr3_aa: CSARDWGIQGKKLFF

v_call: TRBV29-1
cdr3_length: 13
clone_size: .
j_call: TRBJ2-3
d_call: .
cdr3_nt: TGCAGCGTTGAAGGTATTAGCACAGATACGCAGTATTTT
cdr3_aa: CSVEGISTDTQYF

v_call: TRBV28
cdr3_length: 12
clone_size: few
j_call: TRBJ2-1
d_call: .
cdr3_nt: TGTGCCAGCAGCTTGTACGACAATGAGCAGTTCTTC
cdr3_aa: CASSLYDNEQFF

v_call: TRBV19
cdr3_length: 16
clone_size: many
j_call: TRBJ2-5
d_call: .
cdr3_nt: TGTGCCAGTAGTCCAATGTGGGGGCAGGCCCAAGAGACCCAGTACTTC
cdr3_aa: CASSPMWGQAQETQYF

v_call: TRBV7-2
cdr3_length: 14
clone_size: many
j_call: TRBJ2-5
d_call: .
cdr3_nt: TGTGCCAGCAGCTCACAGGGTTTAGAGGAGACCCAGTACTTC
cdr3_aa: CASSSQGLEETQYF

v_call: TRBV7-9
cdr3_length: 16
clone_size: .
j_call: TRBJ2-5
d_call: TRBD1
cdr3_nt: TGTGCCAGCAGCTTAGTAACCCTGGGACAGGGGGAGACCCAGTACTTC
cdr3_aa: CASSLVTLGQGETQYF

v_call: TRBV6-6
cdr3_length: 13
clone_size: few
j_call: TRBJ2-1
d_call: .
cdr3_nt: TGTGCCAGCAGCATCGTGAAGGGAAATGAGCAGTTCTTC
cdr3_aa: CASSIVKGNEQFF

v_call: TRBV7-9
cdr3_length: 16
clone_size: many
j_call: TRBJ2-1
d_call: .
cdr3_nt: TGTGCCAGCAGCTTAGCAGGGACTGTTCAGAACAATGAGCAGTTCTTC
cdr3_aa: CASSLAGTVQNNEQFF

v_call: TRBV30
cdr3_length: 12
clone_size: many
j_call: TRBJ1-1
d_call: .
cdr3_nt: TGTGCCTGGAAAGGGACCGACGCTGAAGCTTTCTTT
cdr3_aa: CAWKGTDAEAFF

v_call: TRBV20-1
cdr3_length: 16
clone_size: .
j_call: TRBJ2-3
d_call: TRBD2
cdr3_nt: TGCAGTGCTAGAGAGGGCGGGGGGGCCCTTCCTGCTACGCAGTATTTT
cdr3_aa: CSAREGGGALPATQYF

v_call: TRBV12-3/TRBV12-4
cdr3_length: 13
clone_size: .
j_call: TRBJ1-5
d_call: .
cdr3_nt: TGTGCCAGCAGTTTAACCGCAGGGAACCCCCAGCATTTT
cdr3_aa: CASSLTAGNPQHF

v_call: TRBV28
cdr3_length: 11
clone_size: once
j_call: TRBJ1-5
d_call: .
cdr3_nt: TGTGCCAGCGCGGGGAATCAGCCCCAGCATTTT
cdr3_aa: CASAGNQPQHF

v_call: TRBV27
cdr3_length: 9
clone_size: .
j_call: TRBJ2-7
d_call: .
cdr3_nt: TGTGCCAGCCGTTACGAGCAGTACTTC
cdr3_aa: CASRYEQYF

v_call: TRBV10-3
cdr3_length: 18
clone_size: few
j_call: TRBJ2-1
d_call: TRBD2
cdr3_nt: TGTGCCATCAGTGAGCCGGGACTAGCGGGGGCACGCTACAATGAGCAGTTCTTC
cdr3_aa: CAISEPGLAGARYNEQFF

v_call: TRBV20-1
cdr3_length: 17
clone_size: .
j_call: TRBJ2-5
d_call: TRBD1
cdr3_nt: TGCAGTGCTAGATCCTCTTGGGACAGGGGAGCCCAAGAGACCCAGTACTTC
cdr3_aa: CSARSSWDRGAQETQYF

v_call: TRBV30
cdr3_length: 14
clone_size: .
j_call: TRBJ2-5
d_call: .
cdr3_nt: TGTGCCTGGAGTGTACACCCAGTGTGGGAGACCCAGTACTTC
cdr3_aa: CAWSVHPVWETQYF

v_call: TRBV19
cdr3_length: 12
clone_size: once
j_call: TRBJ1-1
d_call: .
cdr3_nt: TGTGCCAGTAGCCCCCCAGTGGGGGAAGCTTTCTTT
cdr3_aa: CASSPPVGEAFF

v_call: TRBV5-5
cdr3_length: 16
clone_size: .
j_call: TRBJ2-3
d_call: TRBD1
cdr3_nt: TGTGCCAGCAGCTGGGGGACAGGGAAAGGGGCAGATACGCAGTATTTT
cdr3_aa: CASSWGTGKGADTQYF

v_call: TRBV4-3
cdr3_length: 16
clone_size: few
j_call: TRBJ1-5
d_call: .
cdr3_nt: TGCGCCAGCAGCCAAGATTACCCAGGGGACGGGCAGCCCCAGCATTTT
cdr3_aa: CASSQDYPGDGQPQHF

v_call: TRBV7-9
cdr3_length: 11
clone_size: .
j_call: TRBJ2-5
d_call: .
cdr3_nt: TGTGCCAGCAGCTCAGGGGAGACCCAGTACTTC
cdr3_aa: CASSSGETQYF

v_call: TRBV19
cdr3_length: 13
clone_size: many
j_call: TRBJ1-1
d_call: .
cdr3_nt: TGTGCCAGTACCCCCTGGGGGGGACACGAAGCTTTCTTT
cdr3_aa: CASTPWGGHEAFF

v_call: TRBV20-1
cdr3_length: 13
clone_size: .
j_call: TRBJ2-3
d_call: TRBD2
cdr3_nt: TGCAGTGCTAATCCGGGAGGGGGGGATACGCAGTATTTT
cdr3_aa: CSANPGGGDTQYF

v_call: TRBV6-1
cdr3_length: 15
clone_size: many
j_call: TRBJ1-2
d_call: .
cdr3_nt: TGTGCCAGCAGTGATCCGGGGGCAGTTAACTATGGCTACACCTTC
cdr3_aa: CASSDPGAVNYGYTF

v_call: TRBV19
cdr3_length: 14
clone_size: .
j_call: TRBJ1-1
d_call: .
cdr3_nt: TGTGCCACTCAAGAAGGAGGTCGGGTCACTGAAGCTTTCTTT
cdr3_aa: CATQEGGRVTEAFF

v_call: TRBV6-6
cdr3_length: 13
clone_size: .
j_call: TRBJ2-5
d_call: .
cdr3_nt: TGTGCCAGCAGCCGACCCCCGGTAGAGACCCAGTACTTC
cdr3_aa: CASSRPPVETQYF

v_call: TRBV12-3/TRBV12-4
cdr3_length: 12
clone_size: many
j_call: TRBJ1-2
d_call: .
cdr3_nt: TGTGCCAGCAGACCCCAGGGGTGGGGCTACACCTTC
cdr3_aa: CASRPQGWGYTF

v_call: TRBV7-2
cdr3_length: 13
clone_size: many
j_call: TRBJ1-2
d_call: TRBD1
cdr3_nt: TGTGCCAGCAGCTTCGGGACAGACTATGGCTACACCTTC
cdr3_aa: CASSFGTDYGYTF

v_call: TRBV25-1
cdr3_length: 15
clone_size: many
j_call: TRBJ2-4
d_call: .
cdr3_nt: TGTGCCAGCAGTGCTGACGGTCTAGCCAAAAACATTCAGTACTTC
cdr3_aa: CASSADGLAKNIQYF

v_call: TRBV18
cdr3_length: 13
clone_size: .
j_call: TRBJ1-1
d_call: .
cdr3_nt: TGTGCCAGCTCACTTTGGGGGCAGACTGAAGCTTTCTTT
cdr3_aa: CASSLWGQTEAFF

v_call: TRBV7-2
cdr3_length: 13
clone_size: many
j_call: TRBJ2-5
d_call: .
cdr3_nt: TGTGCCAGCAGCGATCCGGGCCGAGGGACCCAGTACTTC
cdr3_aa: CASSDPGRGTQYF

v_call: TRBV7-3
cdr3_length: 15
clone_size: .
j_call: TRBJ2-5
d_call: TRBD2
cdr3_nt: TGTGCCAGCAGCTTAGGACTAGCGCCATCAGAGACCCAGTACTTC
cdr3_aa: CASSLGLAPSETQYF

v_call: TRBV6-6
cdr3_length: 12
clone_size: .
j_call: TRBJ2-3
d_call: .
cdr3_nt: TGTGCCAGCAGTCGACAGTCCGATACGCAGTATTTT
cdr3_aa: CASSRQSDTQYF

v_call: TRBV12-5
cdr3_length: 15
clone_size: many
j_call: TRBJ1-5
d_call: .
cdr3_nt: TGTGCTAGTGCTTTTGGCGCAGGGGACAATCAGCCCCAGCATTTT
cdr3_aa: CASAFGAGDNQPQHF

v_call: TRBV4-1
cdr3_length: 14
clone_size: few
j_call: TRBJ2-3
d_call: TRBD2
cdr3_nt: TGCGCCAGCAGCGTAGAAGCCGGGGGGGATACGCAGTATTTT
cdr3_aa: CASSVEAGGDTQYF

v_call: TRBV7-8
cdr3_length: 16
clone_size: many
j_call: TRBJ2-7
d_call: .
cdr3_nt: TGTGCCAGCAGTCCCGGAGCTAGCGCTTCCCGCTACGAGCAGTACTTC
cdr3_aa: CASSPGASASRYEQYF

v_call: TRBV12-3/TRBV12-4
cdr3_length: 13
clone_size: medium-sized
j_call: TRBJ2-3
d_call: .
cdr3_nt: TGTGCCAGCAGTTTTCTTCCCGCAGATACGCAGTATTTT
cdr3_aa: CASSFLPADTQYF

v_call: TRBV29-1
cdr3_length: 15
clone_size: few
j_call: TRBJ2-1
d_call: TRBD2
cdr3_nt: TGCAGCGTTGAAGGGGGACTAGCGGCCTACAATGAGCAGTTCTTC
cdr3_aa: CSVEGGLAAYNEQFF

v_call: TRBV7-2
cdr3_length: 13
clone_size: many
j_call: TRBJ2-5
d_call: .
cdr3_nt: TGTGCCAGCAGCTTAGCAGGGGACGAGACCCAGTACTTC
cdr3_aa: CASSLAGDETQYF

v_call: TRBV5-1
cdr3_length: 14
clone_size: few
j_call: TRBJ1-1
d_call: .
cdr3_nt: TGCGCCAGCAGCTTGGATGGGAGGGAGACTGAAGCTTTCTTT
cdr3_aa: CASSLDGRETEAFF